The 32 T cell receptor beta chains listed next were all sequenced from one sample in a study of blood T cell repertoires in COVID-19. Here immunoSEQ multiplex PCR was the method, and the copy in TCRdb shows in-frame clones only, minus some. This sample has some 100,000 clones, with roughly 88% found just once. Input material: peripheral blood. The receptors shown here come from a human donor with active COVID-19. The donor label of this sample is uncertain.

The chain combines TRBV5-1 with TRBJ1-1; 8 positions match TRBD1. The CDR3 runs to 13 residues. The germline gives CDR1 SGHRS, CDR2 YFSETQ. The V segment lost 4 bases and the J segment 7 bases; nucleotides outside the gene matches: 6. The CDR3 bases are TGCGCCAGCAGCCAGGACAGGGCCGGTGAAGCTTTCTTT. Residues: CASSQDRAGEAFF. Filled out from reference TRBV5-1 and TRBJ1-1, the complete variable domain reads KAGVTQTPRYLIKTRGQQVTLSCSPISGHRSVSWYQQTPGQGLQFLFEYFSETQRNKGNFPGRFSGRQFSNSRSEMNVSTLELGDSALYLCASSQDRAGEAFFGQGTRLTVV.

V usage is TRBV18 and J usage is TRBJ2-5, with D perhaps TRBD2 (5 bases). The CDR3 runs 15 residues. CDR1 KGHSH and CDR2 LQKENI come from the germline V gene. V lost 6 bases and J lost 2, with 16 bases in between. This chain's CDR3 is CASSIRGGPQETQYF. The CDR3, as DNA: TGTGCCAGCTCTATACGCGGAGGCCCACAAGAGACCCAGTACTTC.

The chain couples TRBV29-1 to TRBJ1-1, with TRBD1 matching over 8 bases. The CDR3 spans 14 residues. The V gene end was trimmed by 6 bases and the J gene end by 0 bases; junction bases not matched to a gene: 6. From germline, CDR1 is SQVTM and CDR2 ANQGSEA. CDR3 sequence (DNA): TGCAGCGTGGTACAGGGGGGGATGAACACTGAAGCTTTCTTT. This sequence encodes CSVVQGGMNTEAFF.

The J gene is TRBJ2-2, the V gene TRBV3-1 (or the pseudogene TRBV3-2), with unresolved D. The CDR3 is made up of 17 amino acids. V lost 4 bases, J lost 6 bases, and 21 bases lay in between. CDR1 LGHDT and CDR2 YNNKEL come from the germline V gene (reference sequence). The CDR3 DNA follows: TGTGCCAGCAGCCCTCTCCCAATCGCGAGTTTCCCCGGGGAGCTGTTTTTT. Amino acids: CASSPLPIASFPGELFF.

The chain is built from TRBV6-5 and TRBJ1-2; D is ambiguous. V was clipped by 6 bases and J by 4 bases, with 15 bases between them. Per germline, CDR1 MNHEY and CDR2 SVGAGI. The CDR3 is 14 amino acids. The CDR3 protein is CASSRTAELYGYTF. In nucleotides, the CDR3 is TGTGCCAGCAGCCGAACGGCGGAACTCTATGGCTACACCTTC.

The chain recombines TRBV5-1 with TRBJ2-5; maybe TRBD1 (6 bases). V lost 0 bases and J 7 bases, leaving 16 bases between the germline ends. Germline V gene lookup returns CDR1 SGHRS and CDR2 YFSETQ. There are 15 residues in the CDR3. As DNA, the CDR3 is TGCGCCAGCAGCTTGGCGAGGGGGAAGTTCGTGACCCAGTACTTC. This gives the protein CASSLARGKFVTQYF.

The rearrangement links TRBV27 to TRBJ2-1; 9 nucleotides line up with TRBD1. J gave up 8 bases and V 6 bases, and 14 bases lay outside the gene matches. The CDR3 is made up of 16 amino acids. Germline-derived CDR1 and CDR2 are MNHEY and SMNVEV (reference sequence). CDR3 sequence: CASSNYATGGVDEQFF. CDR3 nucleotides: TGTGCCAGCAGCAACTATGCCACAGGGGGCGTCGATGAGCAGTTCTTC.

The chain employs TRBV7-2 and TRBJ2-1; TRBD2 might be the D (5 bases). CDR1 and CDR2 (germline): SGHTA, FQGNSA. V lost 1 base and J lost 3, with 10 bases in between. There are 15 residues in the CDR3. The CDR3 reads CASSLERRLYNEQFF. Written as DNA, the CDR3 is TGTGCCAGCAGCTTAGAGCGGAGACTCTACAATGAGCAGTTCTTC.

The CDR3 reads CSASRRGRGGANVLTF. Written as DNA, the CDR3 is TGCAGTGCTAGTCGGCGGGGAAGGGGTGGGGCCAACGTCCTGACTTTC. The V call is TRBV20-1, the J call TRBJ2-6, with D possibly matching TRBD2 (6 bases). Germline V gene data show CDR1 as DFQATT and CDR2 as SNEGSKA (reference sequence). V lost 3 bases, J lost 3 bases, and 15 bases lay in between. The length of the CDR3 is 16 residues.

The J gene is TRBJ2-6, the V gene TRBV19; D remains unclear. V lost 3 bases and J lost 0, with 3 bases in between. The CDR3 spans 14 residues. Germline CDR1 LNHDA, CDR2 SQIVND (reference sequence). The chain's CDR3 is CASSISSGANVLTF. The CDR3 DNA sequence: TGTGCCAGTAGTATCAGCTCTGGGGCCAACGTCCTGACTTTC.

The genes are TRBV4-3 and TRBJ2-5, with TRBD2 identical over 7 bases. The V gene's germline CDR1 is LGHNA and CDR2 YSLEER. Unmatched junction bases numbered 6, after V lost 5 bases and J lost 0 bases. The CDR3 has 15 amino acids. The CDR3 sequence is CASSERLANQETQYF. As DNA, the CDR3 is TGCGCCAGCAGCGAGAGACTAGCCAACCAAGAGACCCAGTACTTC.

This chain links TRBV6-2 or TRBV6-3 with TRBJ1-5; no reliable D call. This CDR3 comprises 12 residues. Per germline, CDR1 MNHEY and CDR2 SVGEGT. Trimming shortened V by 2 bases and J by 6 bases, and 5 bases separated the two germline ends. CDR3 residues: CASSYLGQPQHF. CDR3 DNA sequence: TGTGCCAGCAGTTACCTCGGTCAGCCCCAGCATTTT.

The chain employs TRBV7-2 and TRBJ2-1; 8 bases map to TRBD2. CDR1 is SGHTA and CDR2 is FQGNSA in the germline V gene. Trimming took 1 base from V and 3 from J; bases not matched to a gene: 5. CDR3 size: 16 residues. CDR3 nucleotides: TGTGCCAGCAGCTTAGATAGCGGGGCTGTCTACAATGAGCAGTTCTTC. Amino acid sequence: CASSLDSGAVYNEQFF.

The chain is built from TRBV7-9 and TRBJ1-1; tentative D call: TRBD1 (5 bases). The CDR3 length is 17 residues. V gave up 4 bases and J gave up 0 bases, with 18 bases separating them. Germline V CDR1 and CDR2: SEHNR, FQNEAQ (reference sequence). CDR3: CASSSQGEVWVNTEAFF. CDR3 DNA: TGTGCCAGCAGCTCCCAAGGGGAGGTATGGGTGAACACTGAAGCTTTCTTT.

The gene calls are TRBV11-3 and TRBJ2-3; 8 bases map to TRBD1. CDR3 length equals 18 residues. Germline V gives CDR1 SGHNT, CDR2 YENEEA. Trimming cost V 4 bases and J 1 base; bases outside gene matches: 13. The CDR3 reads CASSYSWGQAAGTDTQYF. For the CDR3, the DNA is TGTGCCAGCAGCTATAGTTGGGGACAGGCTGCTGGCACAGATACGCAGTATTTT.

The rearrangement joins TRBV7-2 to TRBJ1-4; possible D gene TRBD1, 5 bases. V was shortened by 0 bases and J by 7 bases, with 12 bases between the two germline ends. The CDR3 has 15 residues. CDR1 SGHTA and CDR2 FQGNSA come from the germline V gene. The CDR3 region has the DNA TGTGCCAGCAGCTTAGCTGGGGCCAGGAGTGAAAAACTGTTTTTT. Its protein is CASSLAGARSEKLFF.

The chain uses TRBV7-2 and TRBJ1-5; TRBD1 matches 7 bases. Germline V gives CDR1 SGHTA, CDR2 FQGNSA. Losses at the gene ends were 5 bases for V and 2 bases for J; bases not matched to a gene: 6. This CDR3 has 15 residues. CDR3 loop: CASSPVTGGNQPQHF. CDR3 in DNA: TGTGCCAGCAGCCCCGTCACAGGGGGCAATCAGCCCCAGCATTTT.

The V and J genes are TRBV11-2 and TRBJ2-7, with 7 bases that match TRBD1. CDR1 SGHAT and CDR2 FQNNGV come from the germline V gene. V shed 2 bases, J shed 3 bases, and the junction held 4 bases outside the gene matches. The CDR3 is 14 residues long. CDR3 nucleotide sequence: TGTGCCAGCAGCTTAAGAGGGGGCGACTACGAGCAGTACTTC. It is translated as CASSLRGGDYEQYF.

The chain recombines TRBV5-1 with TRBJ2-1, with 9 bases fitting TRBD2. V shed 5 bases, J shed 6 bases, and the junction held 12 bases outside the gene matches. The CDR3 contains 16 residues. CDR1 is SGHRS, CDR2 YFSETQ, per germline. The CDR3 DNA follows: TGCGCCAGCAGGCGGAGACCTAGCGGGGACGTCAATGAGCAGTTCTTC. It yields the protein CASRRRPSGDVNEQFF.

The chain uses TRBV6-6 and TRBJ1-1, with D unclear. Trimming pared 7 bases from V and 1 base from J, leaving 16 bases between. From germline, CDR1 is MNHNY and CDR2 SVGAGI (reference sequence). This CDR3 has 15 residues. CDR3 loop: CASKPNGKKNTEAFF. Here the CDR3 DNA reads TGTGCCAGCAAACCTAACGGGAAGAAGAACACTGAAGCTTTCTTT.

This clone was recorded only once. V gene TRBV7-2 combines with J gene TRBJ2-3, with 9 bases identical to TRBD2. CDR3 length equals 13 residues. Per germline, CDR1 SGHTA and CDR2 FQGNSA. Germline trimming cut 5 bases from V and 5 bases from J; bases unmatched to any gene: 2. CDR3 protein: CASSLSGGDTQYF. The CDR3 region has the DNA TGTGCCAGCAGCCTTAGCGGGGGAGATACGCAGTATTTT.

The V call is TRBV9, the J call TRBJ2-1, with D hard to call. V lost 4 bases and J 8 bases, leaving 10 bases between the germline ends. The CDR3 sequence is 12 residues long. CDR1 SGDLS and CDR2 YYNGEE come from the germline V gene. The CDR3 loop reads CASSLSSHEQFF. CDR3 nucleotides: TGTGCCAGCAGCCTGTCGAGCCATGAGCAGTTCTTC. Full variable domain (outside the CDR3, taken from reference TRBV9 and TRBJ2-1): DSGVTQTPKHLITATGQRVTLRCSPRSGDLSVYWYQQSLDQGLQFLIQYYNGEERAKGNILERFSAQQFPDLHSELNLSSLELGDSALYFCASSLSSHEQFFGPGTRLTVL.

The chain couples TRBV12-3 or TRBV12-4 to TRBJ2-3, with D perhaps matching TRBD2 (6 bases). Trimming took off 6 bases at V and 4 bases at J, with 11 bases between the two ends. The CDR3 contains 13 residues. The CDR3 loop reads CASSQGLPDTQYF. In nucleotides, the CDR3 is TGTGCCAGCAGCCAGGGACTGCCAGATACGCAGTATTTT.

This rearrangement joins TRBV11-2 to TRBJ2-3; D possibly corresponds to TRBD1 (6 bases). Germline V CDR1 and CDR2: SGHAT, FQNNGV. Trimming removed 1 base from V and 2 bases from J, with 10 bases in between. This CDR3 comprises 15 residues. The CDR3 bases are TGTGCCAGCAGCTTAGTAGGGGGTAACACAGATACGCAGTATTTT. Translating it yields CASSLVGGNTDTQYF.

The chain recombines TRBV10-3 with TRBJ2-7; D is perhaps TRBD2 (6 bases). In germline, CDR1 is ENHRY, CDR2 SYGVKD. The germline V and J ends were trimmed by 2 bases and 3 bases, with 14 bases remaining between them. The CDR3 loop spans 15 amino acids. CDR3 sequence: CAISEGAEGNYEQYF. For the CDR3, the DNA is TGTGCCATCAGTGAGGGGGCGGAGGGTAACTACGAGCAGTACTTC.

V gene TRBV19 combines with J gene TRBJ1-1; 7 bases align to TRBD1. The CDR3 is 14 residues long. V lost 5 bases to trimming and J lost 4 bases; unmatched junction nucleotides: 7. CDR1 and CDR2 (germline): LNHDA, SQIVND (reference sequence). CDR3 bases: TGTGCCAGTAGTTACCGTTACAGGGGCACTGAAGCTTTCTTT. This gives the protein CASSYRYRGTEAFF. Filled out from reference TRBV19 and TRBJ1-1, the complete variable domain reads DGGITQSPKYLFRKEGQNVTLSCEQNLNHDAMYWYRQDPGQGLRLIYYSQIVNDFQKGDIAEGYSVSREKKESFPLTVTSAQKNPTAFYLCASSYRYRGTEAFFGQGTRLTVV.

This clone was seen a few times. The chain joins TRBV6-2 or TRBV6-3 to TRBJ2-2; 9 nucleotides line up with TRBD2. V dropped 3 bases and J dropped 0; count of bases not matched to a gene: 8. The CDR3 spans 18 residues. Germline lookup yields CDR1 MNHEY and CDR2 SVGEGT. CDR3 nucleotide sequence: TGTGCCAGCAGTTATGAAGCGGGGGGTTTTACGAACACCGGGGAGCTGTTTTTT. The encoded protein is CASSYEAGGFTNTGELFF.

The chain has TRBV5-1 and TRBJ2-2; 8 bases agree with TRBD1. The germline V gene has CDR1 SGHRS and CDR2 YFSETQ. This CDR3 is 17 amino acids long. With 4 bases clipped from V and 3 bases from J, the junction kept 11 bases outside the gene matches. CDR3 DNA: TGCGCCAGCAGCGGGCCTAAGGACAGGGACTACACCGGGGAGCTGTTTTTT. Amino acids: CASSGPKDRDYTGELFF.

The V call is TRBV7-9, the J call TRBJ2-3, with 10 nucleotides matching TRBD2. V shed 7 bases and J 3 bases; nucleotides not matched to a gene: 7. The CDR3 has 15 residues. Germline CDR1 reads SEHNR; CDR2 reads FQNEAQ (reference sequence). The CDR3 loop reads CASTVVSGRTDTQYF. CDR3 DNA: TGTGCCAGCACGGTCGTTAGCGGGAGGACAGATACGCAGTATTTT.

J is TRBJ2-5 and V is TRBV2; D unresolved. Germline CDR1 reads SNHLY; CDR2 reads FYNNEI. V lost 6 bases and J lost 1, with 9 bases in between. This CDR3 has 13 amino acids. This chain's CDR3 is CASRATPQETQYF. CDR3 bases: TGTGCCAGCAGGGCCACACCCCAAGAGACCCAGTACTTC.

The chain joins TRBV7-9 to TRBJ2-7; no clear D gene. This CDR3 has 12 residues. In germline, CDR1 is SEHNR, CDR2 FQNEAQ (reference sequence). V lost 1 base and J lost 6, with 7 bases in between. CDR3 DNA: TGTGCCAGCAGCTTAGATAGCCGCGAGCAGTACTTC. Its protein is CASSLDSREQYF.

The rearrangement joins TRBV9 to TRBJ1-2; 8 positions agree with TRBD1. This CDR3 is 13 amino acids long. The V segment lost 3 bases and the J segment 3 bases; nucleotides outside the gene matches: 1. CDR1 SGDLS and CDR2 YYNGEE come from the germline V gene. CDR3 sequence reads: CASSEGQDYGYTF. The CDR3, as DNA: TGTGCCAGCAGCGAGGGACAGGACTATGGCTACACCTTC.